What follows is one T cell receptor beta chain and its context. TCRdb re-called the 5' RACE reads; one entry per CDR3 protein, DNA not given. The sample's table shows approximately 460,000 distinct CDR3 sequences. The data are from a study of T cells expressing NK-cell markers. Study information: HCMV seropositivity marked seven of the eight sequenced donors; one was seronegative.

CDR1 and CDR2 (germline): DFQATT, SNEGSKA (reference sequence). This CDR3 is 14 amino acids long. This chain links TRBV20-1 with TRBJ2-7; TCRdb designates TRBD1, a call that cannot be tested without DNA. Sequenced input: blood T cells: a sorted CD56 or NKG2C T cell subset, CD4+ or CD8+ T cells, or bulk PBMC T cells (not recorded which). The clonotype comes from a woman between 18 and 69 years old in good health. Here the CDR3 reads CSARWTGNSYEQYF.